The next 2 T cell receptor beta chains were all read from a single sample in a study of radiation and T cells in renal cell carcinoma. Time point defined: blood 2 weeks post-SBRT. The treatment denotes: 15 Gy SBRT to primary tumor, nephrectomy 4 weeks later. Sequencing was performed with immunoSEQ multiplex PCR; in TCRdb, only in-frame clones are kept and a portion is missing. The profile covers 25,000 to 30,000 clones, with roughly 80% appearing a single time and roughly 30% taken by the ten largest. Sequencing used blood, obtained from a patient whose treatment included radiotherapy and nephrectomy. The source of these receptors is a man aged 60-69 years with renal cell carcinoma.

This chain uses TRBV19 with TRBJ1-2, with TRBD1 matching 7 bases. V trimming: 3 bases; J trimming: 2 bases; junction bases outside the gene matches: 0. Germline V lookup: CDR1 LNHDA, CDR2 SQIVND (reference sequence). The CDR3 covers 13 residues. CDR3 loop: CASSMGQNYGYTF. The CDR3 region has the DNA TGTGCCAGTAGTATGGGACAGAACTATGGCTACACCTTC.

The chain joins TRBV2 to TRBJ2-3; unclear D gene. The CDR3 length is 16 residues. V gave up 2 bases and J gave up 0 bases, with 12 bases separating them. CDR1 and CDR2 (germline): SNHLY, FYNNEI. The CDR3 is CASSEHGRVSTDTQYF. The CDR3 DNA reads as TGTGCCAGCAGTGAACACGGACGGGTCAGCACAGATACGCAGTATTTT.